Here is one T cell receptor (beta chain) with its context. Per the original data handling: Estimated nucleated cell counts came from reference gene primer amplification. Some clones are missing from TCRdb's copy, which holds only in-frame ones; the method was immunoSEQ multiplex PCR. The DNA gave D and trimming, while V, J and clone size come from that table. The sample has tens of thousands of clones, 70% to 80% seen once. These data belong to a study of blood T cell repertoires in COVID-19. About the research overall: The United States, Italy and Spain supplied acute and convalescent COVID-19 samples. From T cells, B-cell-depleted T cells, or PBMCs came the material, which was cDNA or gDNA.

This receptor was identified in a man aged 55 to 70 with active or convalescent COVID-19. The source material was peripheral blood.

The CDR3 here is CASGWDRDQPQHF. DNA for the CDR3: TGTGCCAGCGGATGGGACAGGGATCAGCCCCAGCATTTT. The chain has TRBV2 and TRBJ1-5, with TRBD1 identical over 9 bases. This CDR3 has 13 residues. Losses at the gene ends were 8 bases for V and 5 bases for J; bases not matched to a gene: 4. Per germline, CDR1 SNHLY and CDR2 FYNNEI.